The text below deals with one TCR beta chain. The sample comes from a study of blood T cell repertoires in COVID-19. Background on the study: Sources were T cells, B-cell-depleted T cells, or PBMCs; the material itself was cDNA or gDNA.

Measured with immunoSEQ multiplex PCR; TCRdb has only the in-frame clones, and not every one. Of about 110,000 clones in the sample, about 84% are singletons; the top ten hold around 1.5%. Germline values: CDR1 SGHTS, CDR2 YDEGEE. V lost 3 bases and J lost 4; bases outside the gene matches: 8. CDR3 length: 15 amino acids. The sequenced material came from peripheral blood. J is TRBJ1-2 and V is TRBV5-8, with 8 bases identical to TRBD1. This sequence was found in a middle-aged man with acute or convalescent COVID-19. Here the CDR3 reads CASSYQGARGYGYTF. DNA of the CDR3: TGTGCCAGCAGCTATCAGGGGGCGCGGGGCTATGGCTACACCTTC.